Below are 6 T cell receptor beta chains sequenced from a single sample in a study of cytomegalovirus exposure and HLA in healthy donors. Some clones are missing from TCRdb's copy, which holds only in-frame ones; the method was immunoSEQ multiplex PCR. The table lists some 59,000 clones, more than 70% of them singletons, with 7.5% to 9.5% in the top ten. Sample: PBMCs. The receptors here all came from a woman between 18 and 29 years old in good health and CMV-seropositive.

The CDR3 sequence is CASSLYRQAWNTEAFF. CDR3 sequence (DNA): TGTGCCAGCAGTTTATATCGACAGGCTTGGAACACTGAAGCTTTCTTT. This chain joins TRBV28 and TRBJ1-1, with D tentatively TRBD1 (6 bases). V was clipped by 1 base and J by 1 base, with 13 bases between them. There are 16 residues in the CDR3. Germline loops: CDR1 MDHEN, CDR2 SYDVKM.

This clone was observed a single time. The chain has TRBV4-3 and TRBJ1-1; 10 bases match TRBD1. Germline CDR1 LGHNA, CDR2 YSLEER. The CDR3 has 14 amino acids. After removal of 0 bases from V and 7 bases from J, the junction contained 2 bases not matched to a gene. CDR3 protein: CASSQDWDRGEAFF. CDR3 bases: TGCGCCAGCAGCCAAGATTGGGACAGGGGTGAAGCTTTCTTT.

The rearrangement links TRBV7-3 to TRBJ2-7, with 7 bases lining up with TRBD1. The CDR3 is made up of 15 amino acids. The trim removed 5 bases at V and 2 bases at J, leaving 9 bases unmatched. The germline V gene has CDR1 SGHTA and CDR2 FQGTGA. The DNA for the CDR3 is TGTGCCAGCAGCGAGACTACAGGGGACGCCTACGAGCAGTACTTC. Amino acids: CASSETTGDAYEQYF.

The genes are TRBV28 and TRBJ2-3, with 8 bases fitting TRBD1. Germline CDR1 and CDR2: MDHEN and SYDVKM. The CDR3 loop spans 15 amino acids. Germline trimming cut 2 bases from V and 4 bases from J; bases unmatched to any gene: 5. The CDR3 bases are TGTGCCAGCAGTTTACCCGGACAGGGATCAGATACGCAGTATTTT. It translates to CASSLPGQGSDTQYF.

The CDR3 spells CASSGRGGGNTIYF. As DNA, the CDR3 is TGTGCCAGCTCCGGAAGGGGGGGTGGAAACACCATATATTTT. The chain uses TRBV7-2 and TRBJ1-3; TRBD1 is a possible D gene (6 bases). Germline CDR1 and CDR2: SGHTA and FQGNSA. V lost 8 bases, J lost 3 bases, and 14 bases lay in between. This CDR3 is 14 amino acids long.

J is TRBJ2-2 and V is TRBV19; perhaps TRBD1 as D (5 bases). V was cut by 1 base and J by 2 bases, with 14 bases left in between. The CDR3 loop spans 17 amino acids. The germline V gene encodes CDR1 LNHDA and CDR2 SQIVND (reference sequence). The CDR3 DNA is TGTGCCAGTAGTATAGGGTGGGGCAGAACTAACACCGGGGAGCTGTTTTTT. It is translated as CASSIGWGRTNTGELFF.